This T cell receptor (beta chain) was recorded in a study of Ad26.COV2.S vaccination and SARS-CoV-2 variants listed by TCRdb under 2021. About the investigation overall: Vaccine-arm donors were drawn from COV1001, a multicentre, randomized, double-blind, placebo-controlled phase I-IIa trial of Ad26.COV2.S in healthy adults. Dosing of Ad26.COV2.S was intramuscular, at either 5x10^10 or 1x10^11 viral particles, delivered as one shot or as two shots spaced 56 days apart. The specificity and breadth of SARS-CoV-2-reactive T cell receptors after Ad26.COV2.S vaccination were assessed by TCRbeta repertoire sequencing. The TCR-sequenced set comprised approximately 32 samples: approximately 19 Ad26.COV2.S vaccine recipients, 5 placebo recipients and 8 SARS-CoV-2 convalescent individuals. Participants in the trial were split at random into five groups of five each, receiving low-dose or high-dose Ad26.COV2.S once or twice, or else placebo on both occasions. Blinding of investigators to trial group allocation was maintained during experiments and outcome assessment. Results and caveats for the whole study, not just this receptor: Comparable non-spike TCR breadth was observed between vaccine and placebo recipients, consistent with only spike being contained in the vaccine. Higher spike-specific TCR breadth was observed in Ad26.COV2.S recipients than in placebo recipients (P = 0.0014). It was noted by the authors that total T cell responses may have been underestimated by the TCR breadth and depth analyses. After vaccination, substantial breadth of spike-specific CD8+ and CD4+ T cell responses was reported. Comparing responses between vaccine doses or regimens was not something the study was powered to do.

The immunoSEQ Assay was used to sequence TCRbeta CDR3 regions. After extraction, genomic DNA underwent amplification by bias-controlled multiplex PCR, followed by high-throughput sequencing. Under the source paper's analysis protocol: To quantify the absolute abundance of every unique TCRbeta CDR3 region, sequences were collapsed and filtered. T cell fraction was estimated by normalizing TCRbeta template counts to usable DNA, which was measured by amplifying reference genes present in all nucleated cells. Repertoire TCRs were annotated as SARS-CoV-2-specific by exact matching of V gene, CDR3 amino acid sequence and J gene to a known reactive TCR set. The reference SARS-CoV-2 TCR set was derived from MIRA and filtered for enrichment in COVID-19-positive ImmuneCODE repertoires, a step that removed public or cross-reactive TCRs. Using the MIRA antigens, annotated TCRs were further analysed by specific ORF or by position within an ORF. Breadth was defined as annotated unique rearrangements over total unique productive rearrangements; depth was the summed frequency of those rearrangements. Two-sided Wilcoxon rank-sum tests were applied when comparing TCR breadth between groups. Not all clones reach the TCRdb copy of this immuneACCESS table, which keeps in-frame sequences only. Checked studies attribute under half of the gap to unresolved V genes and leave the rest unexplained. V and J calls and clone size are given by that table; D and trimming were obtained from the DNA. The sample data list some 460,000 clones, and roughly 87% of these were observed just once. Of the sample, 1.5% to 2% falls within the top ten clones.

Concerning this clone: No cognate antigen has been identified for it. Qualities for individual bases were not recorded, and no much larger clone is one base off.

The meaning of the sample's treatment or condition label: some 20 received Ad26.COV2.S at low or high dose, single or two shots; about 5 received placebo; per-sample allocation not given. For vaccine and placebo recipients, the sequenced repertoires came from samples collected on day 63 after the first injection. In Cohort 1b, about 27 adults aged 18-55 years were enrolled at a single site in Boston, USA, between 29 July and 7 August 2020. Ad26.COV2.S was a replication-incompetent adenovirus type 26 vector expressing a prefusion-stabilized SARS-CoV-2 spike protein from the original Wuhan strain. This TCR came from a person between 18 and 65 years old who received the Ad26.COV2.S COVID-19 vaccine or a placebo. The sample here was peripheral blood, taken in a trial of Ad26.COV2.S vaccine versus placebo.

Read as DNA, the sequence is TGCAGTGGGGGGTCCAATGAGCAGTTCTTC. Translated, it reads CSGGSNEQFF. The sequence is built from TRBV20-1 and TRBJ2-1; the D call is possibly TRBD1 or TRBD2, each sharing 5 bases. V loses 7 bases, J loses 6 bases, and the germline ends lie 7 bases apart. Inclusive of the bounding cysteine and phenylalanine, the CDR3 is 10 residues long. CDR3 DNA only is kept here, 30 bases in frame from base 1. As encoded in the germline V gene (reference sequence), CDR1 is DFQATT while CDR2 is SNEGSKA.